This T cell receptor (beta chain) originates from a study of T-cell reconstitution after alpha-beta-depleted transplantation in children. General study points: For some patients, TCRbeta diversity was high at day 60 because of recipient T cells and thymic progenitors that survived. Roughly two months post-transplant, alpha-beta T cells reportedly originated from several hundred graft clones that had expanded. Newly made T cells mostly supplied T-cell counts and diversity one year after transplant.

This clonotype showed up many times. The antigen is not known. At one boundary the junction diverges from the germline segment, which might be a read error. For TCRbeta, the library was prepared with unique molecular identifiers. TCRdb re-called the PCR reads through MiXCR, storing one row per CDR3 protein. The data hold more than 85,000 distinct CDR3 sequences, with 4.5% to 7.5% observed a single time. The sequence was collected from a female patient aged 2 to 10 who had a stem cell transplant for Fanconi anemia, so the T cells may come from the graft donor. This sample comprised PBMCs, mostly from graft donor cells, obtained 60 days after TCRalphabeta/CD19-depleted stem cell transplant.

CDR3 protein: CASSLRGAVFSDEQYF. The DNA for the CDR3 is TGTGCCAGCAGTTTACGGGGGGCTGTATTCTCCGACGAGCAGTACTTC. The chain couples TRBV28 to TRBJ2-7; D may be TRBD2 (7 bases). CDR1 and CDR2 from the germline V gene are MDHEN and SYDVKM. The CDR3 runs to 16 residues.